This T cell receptor (beta chain) is from a study of T cell repertoires in cytomegalovirus infection. Study results and limitations: The ex vivo response showed dominance by HLA-C-restricted CMV-specific TCR beta clonotypes. Summed frequency of public TCR beta families distinguished CMV carriers with the relevant HLA.

Trimming left V 4 bases short and J 3 bases short, with 14 bases between. In germline, CDR1 is DFQATT, CDR2 SNEGSKA (reference sequence). CDR3 length: 14 residues. Points on this clonotype: Its antigen is undetermined.

TCRdb processed the reads anew with MiXCR; each CDR3 protein has one entry. The repertoire consists of about 310,000 distinct CDR3 sequences, with just under 25% occurring once and the leading ten covering about an eighth. Here the sequenced sample was cultured PBMCs, taken from culture after CMV antigen stimulation. The chain recombines TRBV20-1 with TRBJ2-3; no reliable D call. This clonotype was obtained from a human donor in good health (CMV status not recorded). Some clones in this sample may be carry-over from other donors' samples. CDR3 DNA sequence: TGCAGTGCTACTTCTCGGGCCTATACAGATACGCAGTATTTT. Protein product: CSATSRAYTDTQYF.